This note documents a single T cell receptor (beta chain) sequence. Its matching antigen is unknown. Germline V gene lookup returns CDR1 MNHEY and CDR2 SMNVEV (reference sequence). V was clipped by 3 bases and J by 4 bases; unmatched bases: 5. CDR3 length: 16 residues. The primer mix had 60 Vbeta and 13 Jbeta primers. Sequencing was performed with immunoSEQ multiplex PCR; in TCRdb, only in-frame clones are kept and a portion is missing. The data contain about 140,000 clones, roughly 77% of them singletons. The data were taken from a study of cytomegalovirus exposure and HLA in healthy donors. Overall study: Around 86 million unique TCRs, all from HLA-typed donors, were included in an early release of the data. Study observations and caveats: Some highly shared sequence variants likely arose as a pipeline artifact. A later analysis appeared to link common viral pathogens to several of the most significant clusters. V- and J-gene trimming in TCR beta was tied to a missense DCLRE1C variant by an analysis performed later.

The receptor's source is a woman in her twenties or thirties in good health and CMV-seronegative. This chain uses TRBV27 with TRBJ1-5; 11 bases line up with TRBD1. The specimen was PBMCs. This CDR3 reads CASSLTGQGGNQPQHF. CDR3 bases: TGTGCCAGCAGTTTGACGGGACAGGGGGGAAATCAGCCCCAGCATTTT.